In this sample, the clone carrying this T cell receptor (beta chain) turned up a few times. The antigen remains undetermined. Noted time point: healthy volunteer bleed at 2 weeks. RNA extraction used unfractionated whole blood as the source of total RNA. The record originates from a study of human T cells and chemical hapten exposure. Whole-study results and caveats: No change in TCRs above 1 in 1000 frequency was produced by DPC sensitization.

The CDR3 length is 17 residues. In germline, CDR1 is LGHNA, CDR2 YNFKEQ. Trimming took off 0 bases at V and 5 bases at J, with 17 bases between the two ends. Individual cDNA molecules (in the library) carried attached unique molecular identifiers. Source study methods: A typical sample had 95,638 TCRs, with about 23,224 to 690,600 overall. TCRdb re-called the RACE reads through MiXCR, storing one row per CDR3 protein. The V and J calls shown here were made by TCRdb, not taken from the authors' results. Here the sample spans about 130,000 distinct CDR3 sequences, roughly 9.5% being singletons. This TCR derives from a male donor in good health. Some clones in this sample may be carry-over from other donors' samples. Specimen: whole blood. This sequence joins TRBV4-2 and TRBJ2-1; a possible D gene is TRBD1 (5 bases). The CDR3 spells CASSQDNRQGRNNEQFF. Written as DNA, the CDR3 is TGTGCCAGCAGCCAAGATAATCGGCAGGGTCGTAACAATGAGCAGTTCTTC.